The 27 T cell receptor beta chains reported below all come from one sample, sequenced in a study of T cell responses to AZD1222 COVID-19 vaccine. Using immunoSEQ multiplex PCR, the repertoire was profiled, and TCRdb retains in-frame clones only, with some absent. The sample includes 150,000 or so clones, around 90% seen only once; the top ten take roughly 3.8%. The sequences come from peripheral blood, collected 28 days after the second AZD1222 dose. The receptors come from an adult who received the AZD1222 COVID-19 vaccine.

This chain connects TRBV6-5 to TRBJ2-7; TRBD1 matches at 10 bases. Per the germline V gene, CDR1 is MNHEY and CDR2 is SVGAGI. V shed 11 bases, J shed 2 bases, and the junction held 9 bases outside the gene matches. There are 14 residues in the CDR3. The CDR3 bases are TGTGCCGGGGGGACAGGGGCTTATCCCTACGAGCAGTACTTC. Its translation is CAGGTGAYPYEQYF.

J is TRBJ1-1 and V is TRBV7-2; D not resolved. Trimming shortened V by 6 bases and J by 3 bases, and 14 bases separated the two germline ends. Germline CDR1 is SGHTA and CDR2 is FQGNSA. This CDR3 contains 14 residues. CDR3 coding DNA: TGTGCCAGCAGTTGGCGAGGAGGGTACACTGAAGCTTTCTTT. As protein: CASSWRGGYTEAFF.

The chain carries TRBV5-1 and TRBJ2-3; D unresolved. Germline values: CDR1 SGHRS, CDR2 YFSETQ. Trimming pared 4 bases from V and 0 bases from J, leaving 9 bases between. CDR3 length equals 14 residues. The CDR3: CASSPTLSTDTQYF. CDR3 DNA: TGCGCCAGCAGCCCAACCCTTAGCACAGATACGCAGTATTTT.

This clone appeared a single time. The chain carries TRBV9 and TRBJ2-5; 7 bases map to TRBD1. The CDR3 loop spans 15 amino acids. Germline CDR1 is SGDLS and CDR2 is YYNGEE. V was clipped by 3 bases and J by 5 bases; unmatched bases: 10. The CDR3 reads CASSAQGTPWETQYF. CDR3 DNA sequence: TGTGCCAGCAGCGCACAGGGGACCCCGTGGGAGACCCAGTACTTC.

The chain joins TRBV3-1 (or the pseudogene TRBV3-2) to TRBJ2-7; weak D call: TRBD1 (5 bases). Trimming cost V 2 bases and J 3 bases, with 23 bases left between them. Per the germline V gene, CDR1 is LGHDT and CDR2 is YNNKEL (reference sequence). The CDR3 has 18 residues. This chain's CDR3 is CASSQYVFGARRLYEQYF. CDR3 DNA: TGTGCCAGCAGCCAATACGTCTTTGGGGCTAGAAGGCTCTACGAGCAGTACTTC.

The J gene is TRBJ2-7, the V gene TRBV30; 7 bases are a match to TRBD2. CDR1 and CDR2 from the germline V gene are GTSNPN and SVGIG (reference sequence). CDR3 length equals 17 residues. V lost 4 bases and J lost 0; bases outside the gene matches: 15. The CDR3, as DNA: TGTGCCTGGACCTCGAAAGTTAGGGGAGGGACCTCCTACGAGCAGTACTTC. Translated: CAWTSKVRGGTSYEQYF.

The chain links TRBV7-2 to TRBJ2-3; 12 bases are a match to TRBD2. The CDR3 has 16 residues. Trimming removed 4 bases from V and 4 bases from J; junction bases left unmatched: 6. The germline CDR1 and CDR2 sequences are SGHTA and FQGNSA. The CDR3 sequence: CASSSLAGGRSDTQYF. In DNA, the CDR3 is TGTGCCAGCAGCTCTCTAGCGGGGGGGCGGTCAGATACGCAGTATTTT.

This chain's CDR3 is CASGGGTNQPQHF. CDR3 nucleotides: TGTGCCAGCGGAGGGGGGACCAATCAGCCCCAGCATTTT. The chain couples TRBV7-9 to TRBJ1-5; TRBD1 is a possible D gene (6 bases). V lost 8 bases and J 3 bases, leaving 11 bases between the germline ends. Germline V CDR1 and CDR2: SEHNR, FQNEAQ (reference sequence). This CDR3 has 13 residues.

This clone was picked up a small number of times. The chain links TRBV19 to TRBJ1-4, with 7 bases lining up with TRBD1. The germline CDR1 and CDR2 sequences are LNHDA and SQIVND (reference sequence). The CDR3 is made up of 15 amino acids. V was clipped by 3 bases and J by 8 bases; unmatched bases: 9. The CDR3 is CASSMVRGRDEKLFF. CDR3 bases: TGTGCCAGTAGTATGGTTAGGGGGCGCGACGAAAAACTGTTTTTT.

This chain links TRBV4-1 with TRBJ2-5, with a weak D call TRBD1 (6 bases). V lost 0 bases to trimming and J lost 5 bases, with 19 bases between them. Germline CDR1 reads MGHRA; CDR2 reads YSYEKL. This CDR3 has 17 residues. The CDR3, as DNA: TGCGCCAGCAGCCAAGATCTTTCTTCTACAGGGTGGGAGACCCAGTACTTC. Translation: CASSQDLSSTGWETQYF.

The chain couples TRBV12-5 to TRBJ1-1; no clear D. Germline assignment: CDR1 LGHNT and CDR2 FRNRAP. The CDR3 is made up of 13 amino acids. The V and J ends lost 6 bases and 1 base respectively, with 9 bases between them. CDR3: CASGRSPNTEAFF. The CDR3 DNA follows: TGTGCTAGTGGACGGAGTCCGAACACTGAAGCTTTCTTT.

This clone showed up just once. The J gene is TRBJ1-4, the V gene TRBV4-1; D unresolved. Per the germline V gene, CDR1 is MGHRA and CDR2 is YSYEKL. V lost 6 bases and J lost 8, with 16 bases in between. The CDR3 is made up of 14 amino acids. As DNA, the CDR3 is TGCGCCAGCAGTTTCTTAAGGGCTGGAGAAAAACTGTTTTTT. Its translation is CASSFLRAGEKLFF.

The chain employs TRBV7-9 and TRBJ1-5; 8 nucleotides line up with TRBD1. J gave up 2 bases and V 3 bases, and 6 bases lay outside the gene matches. CDR3 length: 16 residues. Germline V CDR1 and CDR2: SEHNR, FQNEAQ (reference sequence). CDR3 bases: TGTGCCAGCAGCTTTGCCAGGGGGCCCGGCAATCAGCCCCAGCATTTT. Encoded protein: CASSFARGPGNQPQHF. The whole variable domain, filled in from reference TRBV7-9 and TRBJ1-5, reads DTGVSQNPRHKITKRGQNVTFRCDPISEHNRLYWYRQTLGQGPEFLTYFQNEAQLEKSRLLSDRFSAERPKGSFSTLEIQRTEQGDSAMYLCASSFARGPGNQPQHFGDGTRLSIL.

The rearrangement uses TRBV5-1 and TRBJ2-5; maybe TRBD2 (6 bases). The CDR3 is 13 residues long. Trimming took off 1 base at V and 4 bases at J, with 8 bases between the two ends. Germline V CDR1 and CDR2: SGHRS, YFSETQ. CDR3 amino acids: CASSLIGGETQYF. CDR3 nucleotides: TGCGCCAGCAGCTTGATCGGGGGAGAGACCCAGTACTTC.

The V gene is TRBV7-9, the J gene TRBJ1-2; 9 nucleotides agree with TRBD1. Losses at the gene ends were 5 bases for V and 1 base for J; bases not matched to a gene: 5. The CDR3 contains 15 residues. Germline loops: CDR1 SEHNR, CDR2 FQNEAQ (reference sequence). DNA of the CDR3: TGTGCCAGCAGCAGGGGACAGGGCTTTAACTATGGCTACACCTTC. Residues: CASSRGQGFNYGYTF.

This chain connects TRBV19 to TRBJ1-1; TRBD1 agrees at 9 bases. The CDR3 runs 16 residues. Germline CDR1 and CDR2: LNHDA and SQIVND (reference sequence). V lost 6 bases to trimming and J lost 1 base; unmatched junction nucleotides: 9. The CDR3, as DNA: TGTGCCAGTAGGATTCGACAGGGGGGGGCGAACACTGAAGCTTTCTTT. This gives the protein CASRIRQGGANTEAFF.

The chain recombines TRBV30 with TRBJ1-6, with unresolved D. The germline CDR1 and CDR2 sequences are GTSNPN and SVGIG (reference sequence). The CDR3 consists of 16 residues. Deletions cut 0 bases from V and 4 bases from J, with 13 bases between. Here the CDR3 reads CAWSVPEGQYNSPLHF. In DNA, the CDR3 is TGTGCCTGGAGTGTACCGGAAGGGCAATATAATTCACCCCTCCACTTT.

The chain combines TRBV7-9 with TRBJ2-2; D is perhaps TRBD1 (6 bases). The V end lost 0 bases, the J end lost 6 bases, and 11 bases lay between the germline ends. CDR1 SEHNR and CDR2 FQNEAQ come from the germline V gene (reference sequence). The CDR3 spans 15 residues. The CDR3 loop reads CASSLARQGSGELFF. The CDR3 nucleotides are TGTGCCAGCAGCTTAGCGCGGCAGGGGTCCGGGGAGCTGTTTTTT.

The chain carries TRBV7-2 and TRBJ2-3, with 8 positions matching TRBD2. CDR3 length equals 16 residues. The V segment lost 4 bases and the J segment 4 bases; nucleotides outside the gene matches: 10. CDR1 is SGHTA, CDR2 FQGNSA, per germline. CDR3 in DNA: TGTGCCAGCAGCTCCTCCGCGGGGGGCGCGGCAGATACGCAGTATTTT. Translating it yields CASSSSAGGAADTQYF.

The V gene is TRBV27, the J gene TRBJ1-1; possibly TRBD1 for D (5 bases). CDR1 is MNHEY and CDR2 is SMNVEV in the germline V gene (reference sequence). This CDR3 spans 11 amino acids. With 8 bases removed from V and 9 bases from J, the gap between germline ends came to 13 bases. CDR3 DNA sequence: TGTGCCAGCCGGAGGGGCAGCCAAGCTTTCTTT. Protein: CASRRGSQAFF.

This chain joins TRBV5-1 and TRBJ2-2; possibly TRBD1 for D (5 bases). The CDR3 totals 14 residues. Germline loops: CDR1 SGHRS, CDR2 YFSETQ. V was trimmed by 2 bases and J by 3 bases, leaving 8 bases between them. CDR3 protein: CASSFSRDTGELFF. Written as DNA, the CDR3 is TGCGCCAGCAGCTTTAGCAGGGACACCGGGGAGCTGTTTTTT.

The chain recombines TRBV6-2 or TRBV6-3 with TRBJ2-5; 7 nucleotides align to TRBD2. Trimming removed 4 bases from V and 0 bases from J; junction bases left unmatched: 14. Germline loops: CDR1 MNHEY, CDR2 SVGEGT. CDR3 size: 18 residues. The CDR3 protein is CASSFWLLSGKYQETQYF. The DNA of the CDR3 is TGTGCCAGCAGTTTTTGGTTGCTCAGCGGGAAGTACCAAGAGACCCAGTACTTC.

The rearrangement joins TRBV4-1 to TRBJ2-2, with D perhaps being TRBD1 or TRBD2 (5 bases each). CDR3 length: 13 amino acids. Germline CDR1 is MGHRA and CDR2 is YSYEKL. Trimming left V 8 bases short and J 1 base short, with 8 bases between. The CDR3 is CASRDLNTGELFF. CDR3 bases: TGCGCCAGCCGGGACCTGAACACCGGGGAGCTGTTTTTT.

This clone was seen a single time. This rearrangement joins TRBV6-5 to TRBJ2-7; 8 nucleotides line up with TRBD1. Germline V CDR1 and CDR2: MNHEY, SVGAGI. The CDR3 is 14 residues long. V shed 2 bases and J 6 bases; nucleotides not matched to a gene: 6. This CDR3 reads CASSYRARGREQYF. CDR3 in DNA: TGTGCCAGCAGTTACAGGGCCAGGGGGCGCGAGCAGTACTTC.

V gene TRBV2 combines with J gene TRBJ2-1; 8 bases agree with TRBD1. Germline CDR1 SNHLY, CDR2 FYNNEI. CDR3 size: 14 residues. After removal of 5 bases from V and 7 bases from J, the junction contained 7 bases not matched to a gene. The CDR3 sequence: CASSLRQGWNEQFF. The CDR3 DNA reads TGTGCCAGCAGTCTTCGACAGGGGTGGAATGAGCAGTTCTTC.

This clone occurred once. The genes are TRBV6-1 and TRBJ2-7, with 9 bases that match TRBD2. Germline V CDR1 and CDR2: MNHNS, SASEGT. The CDR3 contains 16 residues. Trimming took 4 bases from V and 1 from J; bases not matched to a gene: 8. The chain's CDR3 is CASSGSTGLASYEQYF. CDR3 DNA: TGTGCCAGCAGTGGCTCAACGGGACTAGCTTCCTACGAGCAGTACTTC.

The chain employs TRBV5-5 and TRBJ2-7, with D possibly being TRBD2 (6 bases). The CDR3 consists of 14 residues. Trimming cost V 1 base and J 4 bases, with 12 bases left between them. Germline lookup yields CDR1 SGHKS and CDR2 YYEKEE (reference sequence). CDR3 nucleotides: TGTGCCAGCAGCTTGACGGGGGTAAGGTACGAGCAGTACTTC. Encoded protein: CASSLTGVRYEQYF. The full variable domain, completed using reference TRBV5-5 and TRBJ2-7, is DAGVTQSPTHLIKTRGQQVTLRCSPISGHKSVSWYQQVLGQGPQFIFQYYEKEERGRGNFPDRFSARQFPNYSSELNVNALLLGDSALYLCASSLTGVRYEQYFGPGTRLTVT.